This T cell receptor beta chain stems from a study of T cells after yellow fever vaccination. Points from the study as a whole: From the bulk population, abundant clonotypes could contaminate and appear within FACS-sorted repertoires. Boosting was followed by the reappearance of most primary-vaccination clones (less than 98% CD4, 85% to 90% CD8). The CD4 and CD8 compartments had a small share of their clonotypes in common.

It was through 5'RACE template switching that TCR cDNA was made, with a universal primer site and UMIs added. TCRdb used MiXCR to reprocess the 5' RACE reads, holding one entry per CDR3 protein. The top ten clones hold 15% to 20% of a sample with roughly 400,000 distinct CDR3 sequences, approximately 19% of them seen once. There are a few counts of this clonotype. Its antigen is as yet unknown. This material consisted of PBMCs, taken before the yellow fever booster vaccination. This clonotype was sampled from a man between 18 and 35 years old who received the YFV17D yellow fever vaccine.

The DNA of the CDR3 is TGTGCCAGCTCACAGATACTAGCCGCCCCAGAGACCCAGTACTTC. As protein: CASSQILAAPETQYF. The J gene is TRBJ2-5, the V gene TRBV18; possible D gene TRBD2, 6 bases. The CDR3 totals 15 residues. V dropped 4 bases and J dropped 4 bases, with 16 bases sitting between them. Germline CDR1 KGHSH, CDR2 LQKENI.